These 31 T cell receptor beta chains were all obtained from the same sample, sequenced in a study of human T cells and chemical hapten exposure (dated by TCRdb to about 2021). Library preparation employed RACE. TCRdb names NextSeq 500 as the instrument used. The public reads were run again by TCRdb, first through fastp at Q25 and then through MiXCR, and only productive beta chains were kept. Rows are unified per CDR3 protein, each entry keeping the most common DNA and genes. The sample data list roughly 200,000 distinct CDR3 sequences, and around 23% of these were observed just once. About 2.3% of the sample rests with the top ten. The time point label here, explained by the study, means: patch test 3, about 24 weeks after DPC sensitization. Interpreted using the paper, the treatment or condition label stands for: therapeutic diphenylcyclopropenone sensitization with weekly scalp DPC. This specimen consisted of whole blood, obtained in connection with sensitization to the hapten diphenylcyclopropenone (DPC). The source is a woman aged 40 to 50 with alopecia areata. Some clones in this sample may be carry-over from other donors' samples.

The table lists this clonotype with a few counts. The V and J genes are TRBV7-2 and TRBJ1-2; perhaps TRBD1 as D (5 bases). V shed 4 bases and J shed 8 bases, with 14 bases lying between them. The CDR3 contains 13 residues. From germline, CDR1 is SGHTA and CDR2 FQGNSA. Here the CDR3 DNA reads TGTGCCAGCAGCTCGCGGGGTCGGGGCGGCTACACCTTC. Translating gives CASSSRGRGGYTF.

This chain joins TRBV4-1 and TRBJ1-1; possible D gene TRBD1, 6 bases. Germline CDR1 MGHRA, CDR2 YSYEKL. Between the trimmed V and J ends, which lost 1 base and 1 base, there was a span of 22 bases. The CDR3 consists of 19 residues. CDR3 residues: CASSQGQGWGAGGNTEAFF. DNA of the CDR3: TGCGCCAGCAGCCAAGGTCAGGGGTGGGGTGCTGGAGGGAACACTGAAGCTTTCTTT.

V usage is TRBV5-4 and J usage is TRBJ2-2; D not resolved. Trimming shortened V by 0 bases and J by 3 bases, and 12 bases separated the two germline ends. This CDR3 is built from 16 residues. CDR1 SGHNT and CDR2 YYREEE come from the germline V gene (reference sequence). The CDR3: CASSLGVGSYTGELFF. As DNA, the CDR3 is TGTGCCAGCAGCTTGGGTGTAGGATCATACACCGGGGAGCTGTTTTTT. The full variable domain, its missing parts supplied by reference TRBV5-4 and TRBJ2-2, is ETGVTQSPTHLIKTRGQQVTLRCSSQSGHNTVSWYQQALGQGPQFIFQYYREEENGRGNFPPRFSGLQFPNYSSELNVNALELDDSALYLCASSLGVGSYTGELFFGEGSRLTVL.

The chain combines TRBV10-3 with TRBJ2-6; D might be TRBD1 (5 bases). The CDR3 covers 19 residues. Trimming took off 6 bases at V and 0 bases at J, with 21 bases between the two ends. Germline-derived CDR1 and CDR2 are ENHRY and SYGVKD. The CDR3 nucleotides read TGTGCCATCAGGGGGTCACCATGGGGCACACTCTCTGGGGCCAACGTCCTGACTTTC. It translates to CAIRGSPWGTLSGANVLTF.

V is TRBV28 and J is TRBJ2-5, with a weak D call TRBD2 (5 bases). The V gene's germline CDR1 is MDHEN and CDR2 SYDVKM. Trimming cost V 6 bases and J 0 bases, with 17 bases left between them. There are 16 residues in the CDR3. Here the CDR3 reads CASSSATSPYQETQYF. The CDR3 region has the DNA TGTGCCAGCAGCTCCGCTACTAGTCCCTACCAAGAGACCCAGTACTTC.

A single count supports this clonotype. The chain carries TRBV6-2 or TRBV6-3 and TRBJ2-7, with 7 bases that match TRBD1. The CDR3 spans 14 residues. V trimming: 8 bases; J trimming: 2 bases; junction bases outside the gene matches: 9. Germline V gene data show CDR1 as MNHEY and CDR2 as SVGEGT. This CDR3 reads CASDPGTAPYEQYF. DNA of the CDR3: TGTGCCAGCGATCCCGGGACAGCACCCTACGAGCAGTACTTC.

The J gene is TRBJ2-3, the V gene TRBV12-3 or TRBV12-4; D is undetermined. CDR3 size: 11 residues. The V end lost 3 bases, the J end lost 4 bases, and 2 bases lay between the germline ends. The CDR3 region is CASSFPDTQYF. Here the CDR3 DNA reads TGTGCCAGCAGTTTTCCAGATACGCAGTATTTT.

The chain uses TRBV28 and TRBJ1-1; D might be TRBD1 (6 bases). Looked up from germline, CDR1 is MDHEN and CDR2 is SYDVKM. The CDR3 length is 14 residues. V lost 4 bases, J lost 4 bases, and 13 bases lay in between. The CDR3 bases are TGTGCCAGCAGTTCCCGTAGGGGGGTCACTGAAGCTTTCTTT. Its protein is CASSSRRGVTEAFF.

The V call is TRBV7-2, the J call TRBJ1-1; D not resolved. The germline V and J ends were trimmed by 4 bases and 0 bases, with 6 bases remaining between them. The germline CDR1 and CDR2 sequences are SGHTA and FQGNSA. This CDR3 region has 13 residues. This CDR3 is CASSSEVNTEAFF. The CDR3 nucleotides are TGTGCCAGCAGCTCTGAGGTGAACACTGAAGCTTTCTTT.

The chain employs TRBV6-2 or TRBV6-3 and TRBJ1-5; D uncertain. CDR1 and CDR2 (germline): MNHEY, SVGEGT. The CDR3 spans 16 residues. With 3 bases removed from V and 5 bases from J, the gap between germline ends came to 17 bases. The CDR3 coding sequence is TGTGCCAGCAGTTATCACTCGCCGGAGGATTATCAGCCCCAGCATTTT. Residues: CASSYHSPEDYQPQHF.

The V call is TRBV24-1, the J call TRBJ2-5, with 8 nucleotides matching TRBD1. The J segment lost 3 bases and the V segment lost 0 bases, leaving 5 bases of the junction unmatched. The CDR3 totals 16 residues. CDR1 is KGHDR, CDR2 SFDVKD, per germline. CDR3 nucleotides: TGTGCCACCAGTGATTTGAAGGCAGGGGGCGAAGAGACCCAGTACTTC. Amino acid sequence: CATSDLKAGGEETQYF.

The chain is built from TRBV28 and TRBJ2-1; the D gene is possibly TRBD2 (5 bases). V was shortened by 5 bases and J by 0 bases, with 14 bases between the two germline ends. The CDR3 is made up of 16 amino acids. Germline V gene sequence: CDR1 MDHEN, CDR2 SYDVKM. As DNA, the CDR3 is TGTGCCAGCAGTCTCACGCGGGTGACCTCCTACAATGAGCAGTTCTTC. Translation gives CASSLTRVTSYNEQFF.

The V gene is TRBV12-3 or TRBV12-4, the J gene TRBJ2-1, with TRBD1 as a possible D gene (5 bases). The CDR3 is made up of 14 amino acids. V lost 5 bases and J lost 3, with 11 bases in between. CDR3 in amino acids: CASSPRQGYNEQFF. Written as DNA, the CDR3 is TGTGCCAGCAGTCCGCGGCAGGGCTACAATGAGCAGTTCTTC.

The chain has TRBV7-9 and TRBJ2-7; the D gene could be TRBD1 or TRBD2 (7 bases each). CDR3 length equals 15 residues. V was cut by 5 bases and J by 1 base, with 15 bases left in between. Germline CDR1 and CDR2: SEHNR and FQNEAQ (reference sequence). In DNA, the CDR3 is TGTGCCAGCAGCCCCACAGGGGAGGGATCCTACGAGCAGTACTTC. This codes for CASSPTGEGSYEQYF.

CDR3 protein: CSVVGTSSSYEQYF. The CDR3, as DNA: TGCAGCGTTGTTGGGACGTCCAGCTCCTACGAGCAGTACTTC. The chain couples TRBV29-1 to TRBJ2-7, with D perhaps matching TRBD1 or TRBD2 (5 bases each). Trimming pared 4 bases from V and 0 bases from J, leaving 13 bases between. CDR3 length: 14 residues. The germline gives CDR1 SQVTM, CDR2 ANQGSEA.

The chain employs TRBV7-2 and TRBJ2-7; D is undetermined. V was pared by 3 bases and J by 4 bases, with 7 bases between. The CDR3 length is 12 residues. The germline V gene encodes CDR1 SGHTA and CDR2 FQGNSA. CDR3 sequence: CASSFPFYEQYF. The CDR3 DNA reads as TGTGCCAGCAGCTTCCCCTTTTACGAGCAGTACTTC.

The rearrangement uses TRBV10-3 and TRBJ1-1; D call uncertain. This CDR3 comprises 13 residues. CDR1 is ENHRY, CDR2 SYGVKD, per germline. The germline V and J ends were trimmed by 4 bases and 1 base, with 7 bases remaining between them. The CDR3 here is CAISGRTNTEAFF. The CDR3, as DNA: TGTGCCATCAGTGGTAGGACGAACACTGAAGCTTTCTTT.

The table lists this clonotype with a few counts. The CDR3 sequence is CSARDPRRNQPQHF. The CDR3 nucleotides are TGCAGTGCTAGAGATCCACGGCGCAATCAGCCCCAGCATTTT. The gene calls are TRBV20-1 and TRBJ1-5; D gene unclear. V lost 0 bases to trimming and J lost 2 bases, with 8 bases between them. The germline V gene has CDR1 DFQATT and CDR2 SNEGSKA (reference sequence). The CDR3 sequence is 14 residues long.

V usage is TRBV4-1 and J usage is TRBJ1-4; 11 bases are a match to TRBD1. V lost 0 bases and J lost 8; bases outside the gene matches: 5. Germline lookup yields CDR1 MGHRA and CDR2 YSYEKL. The CDR3 totals 16 residues. The CDR3 DNA sequence: TGCGCCAGCAGCCAAGAAAAGGGACAGGGGGAGGAAAAACTGTTTTTT. Encoded protein: CASSQEKGQGEEKLFF.

This clonotype has just one count. J is TRBJ2-3 and V is TRBV25-1, with a tentative D call TRBD2 (6 bases). The germline V and J ends were trimmed by 8 bases and 1 base, with 7 bases remaining between them. Per germline, CDR1 MGHDK and CDR2 SYGVNS. This CDR3 is built from 12 residues. CDR3 sequence: CASGGGTDTQYF. CDR3 bases: TGTGCCAGCGGCGGGGGCACAGATACGCAGTATTTT. The entire variable domain, with the rest obtained from reference TRBV25-1 and TRBJ2-3, is as follows: EADIYQTPRYLVIGTGKKITLECSQTMGHDKMYWYQQDPGMELHLIHYSYGVNSTEKGDLSSESTVSRIRTEHFPLTLESARPSHTSQYLCASGGGTDTQYFGPGTRLTVL.

This clonotype was detected only a few times. This chain uses TRBV21-1 with TRBJ1-6; the D call in the table, TRBD1, was not verified against the DNA. TRBV21-1 is an annotated pseudogene. This CDR3 has 19 amino acids. CDR3 nucleotide sequence: TGTGCCAGCAGCAAAGGCCCCAGCGTCGCGGACAGGGGACGTTCACCCCTCCACTTT. This sequence encodes CASSKGPSVADRGRSPLHF.

The chain recombines TRBV7-2 with TRBJ2-4; TRBD1 matches 7 bases. Germline V lookup: CDR1 SGHTA, CDR2 FQGNSA. CDR3 length equals 13 residues. V was clipped by 4 bases and J by 7 bases; unmatched bases: 4. The CDR3 protein is CASSSQGVNIQYF. CDR3 nucleotide sequence: TGTGCCAGCAGCTCTCAGGGGGTCAACATTCAGTACTTC. Together with reference TRBV7-2 and TRBJ2-4, the CDR3 gives the full variable domain: GAGVSQSPSNKVTEKGKDVELRCDPISGHTALYWYRQSLGQGLEFLIYFQGNSAPDKSGLPSDRFSAERTGGSVSTLTIQRTQQEDSAVYLCASSSQGVNIQYFGAGTRLSVL.

This clonotype was seen a few times. This chain connects TRBV9 to TRBJ2-3, with 9 bases that match TRBD2. The junction had 5 bases not matched to a gene; V was cut back by 0 bases and J by 6 bases. This CDR3 is built from 15 residues. Germline CDR1 and CDR2: SGDLS and YYNGEE. CDR3 bases: TGTGCCAGCAGCGTAGCGGCGGGAGGGATGGATACGCAGTATTTT. It is translated as CASSVAAGGMDTQYF. The whole variable domain, remainder taken from reference TRBV9 and TRBJ2-3, is DSGVTQTPKHLITATGQRVTLRCSPRSGDLSVYWYQQSLDQGLQFLIQYYNGEERAKGNILERFSAQQFPDLHSELNLSSLELGDSALYFCASSVAAGGMDTQYFGPGTRLTVL.

Only a few counts were recorded for this clonotype. J is TRBJ2-7 and V is TRBV27; a possible D gene is TRBD2 (5 bases). The V and J ends lost 7 bases and 2 bases respectively, with 15 bases between them. The V gene's germline CDR1 is MNHEY and CDR2 SMNVEV (reference sequence). The CDR3 is 14 amino acids. This CDR3 reads CASTSLRSAYEQYF. The CDR3 DNA reads TGTGCCAGCACTAGCCTGCGGAGCGCCTACGAGCAGTACTTC.

The chain recombines TRBV12-3 or TRBV12-4 with TRBJ2-1, with TRBD2 identical over 8 bases. The CDR3 sequence is 15 residues long. V dropped 4 bases and J dropped 1; count of bases not matched to a gene: 3. DNA of the CDR3: TGTGCCAGCAGTTCCGGACTAGCTTCCTACAATGAGCAGTTCTTC. It yields the protein CASSSGLASYNEQFF.

The chain employs TRBV7-9 and TRBJ2-7, with D possibly matching TRBD1 (6 bases). This CDR3 is 12 amino acids long. Germline V gives CDR1 SEHNR, CDR2 FQNEAQ (reference sequence). Trimming pared 3 bases from V and 5 bases from J, leaving 8 bases between. The CDR3 protein is CASSFSGDEQYF. The CDR3 DNA sequence: TGTGCCAGCAGCTTCTCAGGGGACGAGCAGTACTTC.

This clonotype was counted a few times. This sequence joins TRBV4-3 and TRBJ2-5; D unresolved. CDR3 size: 13 residues. The germline V and J ends were trimmed by 2 bases and 0 bases, with 4 bases remaining between them. Germline V gives CDR1 LGHNA, CDR2 YSLEER. DNA for the CDR3: TGCGCCAGCAGCCAACAGTACCAAGAGACCCAGTACTTC. It codes for CASSQQYQETQYF.

The chain joins TRBV28 to TRBJ2-1, with D perhaps matching TRBD2 (5 bases). V was pared by 11 bases and J by 8 bases, with 16 bases between. Germline values: CDR1 MDHEN, CDR2 SYDVKM. The CDR3 is made up of 12 amino acids. CDR3 loop: CAARTPGDEQFF. Here the CDR3 DNA reads TGTGCCGCCCGGACCCCCGGGGATGAGCAGTTCTTC.

This clonotype was seen only a few times. V usage is TRBV7-2 and J usage is TRBJ1-5; D is possibly TRBD1 (6 bases). Trimming stripped 5 bases from V and 4 bases from J, with 15 bases between. This CDR3 comprises 15 residues. Germline lookup yields CDR1 SGHTA and CDR2 FQGNSA. In DNA, the CDR3 is TGTGCCAGCAGCCGACAGGAAGGATTGAATCAGCCCCAGCATTTT. It codes for CASSRQEGLNQPQHF.

A few counts support this clonotype. This chain joins TRBV18 and TRBJ1-2; no clear D. Trimming took off 3 bases at V and 2 bases at J, with 10 bases between the two ends. CDR3 size: 14 residues. Germline V gene data show CDR1 as KGHSH and CDR2 as LQKENI. Here the CDR3 reads CASSPGNGNYGYTF. In nucleotides, the CDR3 is TGTGCCAGCTCACCGGGGAACGGCAACTATGGCTACACCTTC. The complete variable domain, with remaining parts taken from reference TRBV18 and TRBJ1-2, reads NAGVMQNPRHLVRRRGQEARLRCSPMKGHSHVYWYRQLPEEGLKFMVYLQKENIIDESGMPKERFSAEFPKEGPSILRIQQVVRGDSAAYFCASSPGNGNYGYTFGSGTRLTVV.

This clonotype was seen more than once but under ten times. The chain combines TRBV7-2 with TRBJ2-1; a possible D gene is TRBD1 (6 bases). Germline values: CDR1 SGHTA, CDR2 FQGNSA. The CDR3 loop spans 15 amino acids. V was pared by 5 bases and J by 4 bases, with 15 bases between. The CDR3 region is CASSPTRQVYNEQFF. The CDR3 nucleotides read TGTGCCAGCAGCCCTACTCGACAGGTGTACAATGAGCAGTTCTTC.